This T cell receptor (beta chain) appears in the sequencing data of a study of blood T cell repertoires in COVID-19. About the study: Sites in the United States, Italy and Spain provided acute and convalescent COVID-19 samples. From T cells, B-cell-depleted T cells, or PBMCs came the material, which was cDNA or gDNA.

In the original analysis: The assay estimated nucleated cells by amplifying reference gene primers. Repertoires were generated with immunoSEQ multiplex PCR, while TCRdb's copy carries only in-frame clones and drops some. V and J calls and clone size are given by that table; D and trimming were obtained from the DNA. The repertoire holds around 220,000 clones, with 70% to 85% as singletons. The sample comprised peripheral blood. This clonotype was sampled from a woman of 80 years or more with active or convalescent COVID-19.

CDR3 loop: CASIPRTGSSYNEQFF. Here the CDR3 DNA reads TGTGCCAGTATACCGCGGACAGGAAGCTCCTACAATGAGCAGTTCTTC. This chain joins TRBV5-8 and TRBJ2-1; 7 positions match TRBD1. The V gene end was trimmed by 8 bases and the J gene end by 0 bases; junction bases not matched to a gene: 11. Germline V gene sequence: CDR1 SGHTS, CDR2 YDEGEE. The CDR3 consists of 16 residues.